This T cell receptor (beta chain) was sequenced for a study of Graves' ophthalmopathy and Graves' hyperthyroidism listed by TCRdb under 2018. Study-wide context: Peripheral blood was collected at initial diagnosis, prior to any treatment. The study used signatures of the TCR beta repertoire to tell Graves' ophthalmopathy apart from Graves' hyperthyroidism and to predict which patients would progress to ophthalmopathy. In total, 135 blood samples were TCR-sequenced: under 45 ophthalmopathy, under 85 hyperthyroidism and approximately 17 hyperthyroidism-to-ophthalmopathy patients. To explore V-J signatures that distinguish ophthalmopathy from hyperthyroidism, a discovery set of 90 to 100 patients was enrolled, made up of 43 with ophthalmopathy and around 60 with stable hyperthyroidism. An independent validation cohort comprised some 19 hyperthyroidism patients and over 15 patients who later progressed from hyperthyroidism to ophthalmopathy. In over five hyperthyroidism patients, T-cell repertoires of thyroid tissue and blood were compared. Once sampling was done, hyperthyroidism patients were given methimazole at a starting dose of 30 mg daily, while ophthalmopathy patients were given high-dose intravenous methylprednisolone. Beyond this particular receptor, the publication reports: In validation, the model predicted ophthalmopathy progression with 70.59% sensitivity and 72.22% specificity; fewer than 15 predicted patients were CT-confirmed with GO in a median of about 7.1 months. In cross-validation, the 13-signature model distinguished ophthalmopathy from stable hyperthyroidism with about 90% sensitivity and around 81% specificity, and in the test set the corresponding values were around 80% and 75%. No statistical method was used to predetermine the sample size, and group allocation was not hidden from the investigators. Most expanded thyroid clonotypes with a frequency above 0.001 also appeared in blood, which suggests that blood repertoires may reflect the immune response in the thyroid.

This clonotype was observed at least ten times. No cognate antigen has been identified for it. No base-level quality is on record; no much larger clone is a single base apart. Ophthalmopathy patients were characterized by moderately to severely active disease, a Clinical Activity Score of at least 3, a NOSPECS grade of at least 4, and a disease duration under 3 months. Anyone with other autoimmune diseases, uncontrolled infections, pregnancy or lactation was excluded from the study. Clinical symptoms, serum thyroxine, TRAb, thyroid ultrasound and orbital computed tomography were used for diagnosis. Ficoll-Paque density gradient centrifugation was used to isolate PBMCs from 8.5 to 10 ml of fresh peripheral blood. Total RNA was extracted with Trizol reagent and quality-checked on an Agilent 2100 Bioanalyzer. For repertoire sequencing, the TCR beta CDR3 regions were amplified from RNA transcripts. The first round was an RT-PCR using HTBI primers with the Qiagen OneStep RT-PCR kit, and this first round was followed by a second-round multiplex PCR, then size selection and purification. Sequencing of the libraries was carried out on an Illumina HiSeq2000 in paired-end mode with 100 bp reads. As for the original processing: SOAPnuke was used for read processing, and reads with adapters, uncalled bases, a mean Phred below 15, or no exact constant-primer or identifier match were discarded. High-quality paired reads were merged with COPE v1.2.5. Each unique nucleotide sequence was treated as a clonotype, and MiTCR v1.1 was used to align the clonotypes to the IMGT TRB V, D and J references. The analysis was limited to V-J combinations with a frequency above 0.0001, which together covered around 99% of the repertoires. For each V-J combination, a TCR clonal expansion and chaos score was defined as the ratio of F50 clonal expansion to chaos observed in the TCRdist matrix. Welch's t-statistics and random forest were used to reduce the features to some 13 V-J combinations, which were then used as input to a naive Bayes classifier. The Morisita-Horn index was used to measure how similar the thyroid and blood repertoires were. TCRdb cleaned the public reads at Q25 with fastp, built clones with MiXCR and kept in-frame beta chains. Rows merge per CDR3 protein into single entries with the most common DNA and genes. The V and J calls here are based on TCRdb, not the publication. Across this sample there are about 740,000 distinct CDR3 sequences, with 35% to 50% seen only once. The ten largest account for 40% to 45% of the sample.

Including cysteine and phenylalanine, the CDR3 has 14 amino acids. Just the 42-base CDR3 DNA is kept, in frame starting at base 1. V was cut back by 3 bases and J by 4 bases, leaving a gap of 12 bases between them. CDR1 and CDR2 are read off the germline V gene as ENHRY and SYGVKD. The TCR originated in an adult man with Graves' ophthalmopathy. Sequenced material: peripheral blood. This chain joins TRBV10-3 to TRBJ2-5, with no confident D gene call. At the DNA level, the sequence is TGTGCCATCAGTGATGGTGGGTCTTTAGAGACCCAGTACTTC. The encoded protein is CAISDGGSLETQYF.